This T cell receptor beta chain was retrieved from a study of PD-1 blockade in mismatch repair-deficient tumors. PCR or immunohistochemistry showed mismatch repair deficiency in every enrolled patient. Sequencing was performed with immunoSEQ multiplex PCR; in TCRdb, only in-frame clones are kept and a portion is missing. This sample has tens of thousands of clones; roughly 80% occur once, and the top ten carry about 5%. The receptor's source is an adult with mismatch repair-deficient cancer. Sequenced material: peripheral blood, taken 2 weeks after starting pembrolizumab.

The CDR3 loop reads CASSYSSGGKLFF. CDR3 bases: TGTGCCAGCAGTTACTCTTCCGGGGGAAAACTGTTTTTT. The genes are TRBV6-5 and TRBJ1-4, with D perhaps TRBD1 (5 bases). The germline V and J ends were trimmed by 0 bases and 10 bases, with 9 bases remaining between them. This CDR3 region has 13 residues. In germline, CDR1 is MNHEY, CDR2 SVGAGI.